Listed here are 21 T cell receptor beta chains from one sample, sequenced in a study of blood T cell repertoires in COVID-19. Sequencing was performed with immunoSEQ multiplex PCR; in TCRdb, only in-frame clones are kept and a portion is missing. Among 36,000 or so clones listed, roughly nine tenths were seen once. Input material: peripheral blood. The receptors stem from a human donor in a cohort sampled during active COVID-19.

V usage is TRBV30 and J usage is TRBJ2-7, with 9 positions matching TRBD1. The length of the CDR3 is 16 residues. Unmatched junction bases numbered 9, after V lost 1 base and J lost 2 bases. Germline V gene sequence: CDR1 GTSNPN, CDR2 SVGIG (reference sequence). CDR3 DNA: TGTGCCTGGAGTGGAGGAACAGGGGGCCCTACCTACGAGCAGTACTTC. Translation: CAWSGGTGGPTYEQYF. Full variable domain (remainder filled in from reference TRBV30 and TRBJ2-7): SQTIHQWPATLVQPVGSPLSLECTVEGTSNPNLYWYRQAAGRGLQLLFYSVGIGQISSEVPQNLSASRPQDRQFILSSKKLLLSDSGFYLCAWSGGTGGPTYEQYFGPGTRLTVT.

This chain connects TRBV7-2 to TRBJ1-1; possible D gene TRBD1, 6 bases. The germline V and J ends were trimmed by 5 bases and 7 bases, with 17 bases remaining between them. The CDR3 covers 14 residues. Germline V CDR1 and CDR2: SGHTA, FQGNSA. The CDR3 is CASSRGGSGNEAFF. The CDR3 nucleotides read TGTGCCAGCAGCAGAGGGGGATCAGGAAATGAAGCTTTCTTT.

This clone has a single count. This chain joins TRBV7-9 and TRBJ2-1; a weak D match, TRBD1 (5 bases). CDR1 SEHNR and CDR2 FQNEAQ come from the germline V gene (reference sequence). The CDR3 has 12 residues. Trimming took off 3 bases at V and 9 bases at J, with 9 bases between the two ends. The CDR3 reads CASSLGRGEQFF. CDR3 DNA sequence: TGTGCCAGCAGCTTGGGGCGAGGTGAGCAGTTCTTC.

This clone has just one count. This sequence joins TRBV9 and TRBJ2-1; D is possibly TRBD2 (5 bases). The length of the CDR3 is 17 residues. Germline V CDR1 and CDR2: SGDLS, YYNGEE. V lost 2 bases and J 0 bases, leaving 15 bases between the germline ends. CDR3 loop: CASSVVGSLGSYNEQFF. The CDR3 DNA follows: TGTGCCAGCAGCGTCGTGGGGAGTCTTGGCTCCTACAATGAGCAGTTCTTC.

The genes are TRBV3-1 (or the pseudogene TRBV3-2) and TRBJ2-1, with 8 bases matching TRBD2. Germline V gives CDR1 LGHDT, CDR2 YNNKEL (reference sequence). The CDR3 is 15 amino acids. The junction had 14 bases not matched to a gene; V was cut back by 7 bases and J by 9 bases. The CDR3 loop reads CASISTGGDIGEQFF. DNA for the CDR3: TGTGCCAGCATCTCAACCGGGGGGGATATCGGTGAGCAGTTCTTC.

The chain links TRBV30 to TRBJ1-2; 10 positions agree with TRBD1. Germline loops: CDR1 GTSNPN, CDR2 SVGIG (reference sequence). CDR3 length: 12 amino acids. Losses at the gene ends were 8 bases for V and 7 bases for J; bases not matched to a gene: 7. CDR3 nucleotide sequence: TGTGCCGGAAGGGACAGGGGCACTGGCTACACCTTC. Translated: CAGRDRGTGYTF.

The J gene is TRBJ1-2, the V gene TRBV5-1; no clear D gene. The CDR3 runs to 12 residues. V shed 0 bases and J shed 3 bases, with 3 bases lying between them. CDR1 and CDR2 (germline): SGHRS, YFSETQ. The CDR3 sequence: CASSLADYGYTF. CDR3 DNA sequence: TGCGCCAGCAGCTTGGCGGACTATGGCTACACCTTC.

CDR3 protein: CASSQGGNQPQHF. CDR3 sequence (DNA): TGTGCCAGCTCACAGGGGGGCAATCAGCCCCAGCATTTT. This chain links TRBV18 with TRBJ1-5; tentative D call: TRBD1 (6 bases). The CDR3 has 13 residues. The V end lost 4 bases, the J end lost 2 bases, and 6 bases lay between the germline ends. The V gene's germline CDR1 is KGHSH and CDR2 LQKENI.

The chain links TRBV27 to TRBJ2-1; 11 bases map to TRBD2. This CDR3 region has 21 residues. V was pared by 3 bases and J by 1 base, with 17 bases of the junction left unmatched. Germline values: CDR1 MNHEY, CDR2 SMNVEV (reference sequence). The CDR3 is CASSFPPAASGRLKSYNEQFF. Here the CDR3 DNA reads TGTGCCAGCAGTTTTCCTCCGGCGGCTAGCGGGAGGCTTAAATCCTACAATGAGCAGTTCTTC.

Of note for this clone: The junction shows a germline mismatch at one end, possibly a read error. The V call is TRBV15, the J call TRBJ2-5; D call uncertain. The CDR3 sequence is 13 residues long. Germline values: CDR1 LNHNV, CDR2 YYDKDF (reference sequence). The CDR3 sequence is CATSRDPEETQYF. The CDR3 DNA reads TGTGCCACCAGCAGAGATCCAGAAGAAACCCAGTACTTC.

V usage is TRBV6-1 and J usage is TRBJ2-5; D might be TRBD1 (6 bases). This CDR3 region has 16 residues. Trimming cost V 0 bases and J 7 bases, with 18 bases left between them. CDR1 is MNHNS, CDR2 SASEGT, per germline. CDR3 sequence reads: CASSEASPQGPGTQYF. The CDR3 DNA reads as TGTGCCAGCAGTGAAGCGAGCCCTCAGGGGCCAGGGACCCAGTACTTC.

This chain joins TRBV11-2 and TRBJ1-5; 10 nucleotides align to TRBD1. Trimming at V came to 5 bases and at J to 5 bases, leaving 9 bases not matched to a gene. The CDR3 totals 16 residues. Germline assignment: CDR1 SGHAT and CDR2 FQNNGV. The CDR3: CASSQTGTGADQPQHF. Written as DNA, the CDR3 is TGTGCCAGCAGCCAAACCGGGACAGGGGCCGATCAGCCCCAGCATTTT.

The rearrangement uses TRBV6-6 and TRBJ1-5; 8 bases align to TRBD1. CDR1 MNHNY and CDR2 SVGAGI come from the germline V gene (reference sequence). The CDR3 consists of 14 residues. The V and J ends lost 2 bases and 6 bases, in that order; junction bases with no gene match: 3. CDR3 region: CASSYGTGSQPQHF. The CDR3 coding sequence is TGTGCCAGCAGTTACGGGACAGGTTCTCAGCCCCAGCATTTT.

This rearrangement joins TRBV6-1 to TRBJ2-1; maybe TRBD2 (6 bases). Per germline, CDR1 MNHNS and CDR2 SASEGT. The V end lost 1 base, the J end lost 0 bases, and 10 bases lay between the germline ends. This CDR3 is 16 amino acids long. The CDR3 reads CASSEGEAVSYNEQFF. The CDR3 DNA is TGTGCCAGCAGTGAAGGGGAGGCGGTCTCCTACAATGAGCAGTTCTTC.

CDR3 protein: CASSLLPGQIEAFF. The CDR3 DNA follows: TGTGCCAGCAGCCTACTTCCGGGACAGATAGAAGCTTTCTTT. J is TRBJ1-1 and V is TRBV6-6; 7 bases match TRBD1. Trimming removed 6 bases from V and 8 bases from J; junction bases left unmatched: 12. The germline V gene has CDR1 MNHNY and CDR2 SVGAGI (reference sequence). The CDR3 loop spans 14 amino acids.

The chain recombines TRBV3-1 (or the pseudogene TRBV3-2) with TRBJ1-4; D is unresolved. V was clipped by 2 bases and J by 0 bases, with 7 bases between them. Germline CDR1 reads LGHDT; CDR2 reads YNNKEL (reference sequence). This CDR3 spans 15 amino acids. For the CDR3, the DNA is TGTGCCAGCAGCCAACGTCCTGCAACTAATGAAAAACTGTTTTTT. The encoded protein is CASSQRPATNEKLFF.

The J gene is TRBJ2-7, the V gene TRBV7-9, with a possible D match to TRBD2 (6 bases). This CDR3 comprises 15 residues. Germline V gene lookup returns CDR1 SEHNR and CDR2 FQNEAQ (reference sequence). Trimming cost V 4 bases and J 3 bases, with 16 bases left between them. The DNA for the CDR3 is TGTGCCAGCAGCTCCCAGGGCGGGGCTGACTACGAGCAGTACTTC. This encodes CASSSQGGADYEQYF. The entire variable domain, with the rest obtained from reference TRBV7-9 and TRBJ2-7, is as follows: DTGVSQNPRHKITKRGQNVTFRCDPISEHNRLYWYRQTLGQGPEFLTYFQNEAQLEKSRLLSDRFSAERPKGSFSTLEIQRTEQGDSAMYLCASSSQGGADYEQYFGPGTRLTVT.

In its sample, this clone was seen a few times. The chain recombines TRBV30 with TRBJ1-5; 8 nucleotides agree with TRBD1. V lost 3 bases to trimming and J lost 4 bases; unmatched junction nucleotides: 8. The CDR3 contains 15 residues. Germline values: CDR1 GTSNPN, CDR2 SVGIG (reference sequence). CDR3 bases: TGTGCCTGGAGCCTAGGGACAGGAGGGAATCAGCCCCAGCATTTT. Amino acid sequence: CAWSLGTGGNQPQHF.

This rearrangement joins TRBV15 to TRBJ2-5; TRBD1 matches 7 bases. CDR1 LNHNV and CDR2 YYDKDF come from the germline V gene (reference sequence). The CDR3 covers 15 residues. V lost 0 bases, J lost 5 bases, and 6 bases stayed unmatched. CDR3 nucleotide sequence: TGTGCCACCAGCAGAGATCGAGGGGGCTGGGAGACCCAGTACTTC. Translated, it gives CATSRDRGGWETQYF.

This clone occurred once. The gene calls are TRBV7-9 and TRBJ2-3, with D possibly TRBD2 on 5 matching bases. Trimming pared 3 bases from V and 2 bases from J, leaving 12 bases between. Germline V gene lookup returns CDR1 SEHNR and CDR2 FQNEAQ (reference sequence). This CDR3 contains 15 residues. The CDR3 loop is CASSFWAGNTDTQYF. CDR3 DNA sequence: TGTGCCAGCAGCTTCTGGGCGGGCAACACAGATACGCAGTATTTT.

This chain connects TRBV10-1 to TRBJ1-5; D gene unclear. Looked up from germline, CDR1 is WNHNN and CDR2 is SYGVQD (reference sequence). Trimming shortened V by 4 bases and J by 0 bases, and 4 bases separated the two germline ends. The CDR3 consists of 13 residues. As DNA, the CDR3 is TGCGCCAGCAGTGCGGGTAGCAATCAGCCCCAGCATTTT. This gives the protein CASSAGSNQPQHF.